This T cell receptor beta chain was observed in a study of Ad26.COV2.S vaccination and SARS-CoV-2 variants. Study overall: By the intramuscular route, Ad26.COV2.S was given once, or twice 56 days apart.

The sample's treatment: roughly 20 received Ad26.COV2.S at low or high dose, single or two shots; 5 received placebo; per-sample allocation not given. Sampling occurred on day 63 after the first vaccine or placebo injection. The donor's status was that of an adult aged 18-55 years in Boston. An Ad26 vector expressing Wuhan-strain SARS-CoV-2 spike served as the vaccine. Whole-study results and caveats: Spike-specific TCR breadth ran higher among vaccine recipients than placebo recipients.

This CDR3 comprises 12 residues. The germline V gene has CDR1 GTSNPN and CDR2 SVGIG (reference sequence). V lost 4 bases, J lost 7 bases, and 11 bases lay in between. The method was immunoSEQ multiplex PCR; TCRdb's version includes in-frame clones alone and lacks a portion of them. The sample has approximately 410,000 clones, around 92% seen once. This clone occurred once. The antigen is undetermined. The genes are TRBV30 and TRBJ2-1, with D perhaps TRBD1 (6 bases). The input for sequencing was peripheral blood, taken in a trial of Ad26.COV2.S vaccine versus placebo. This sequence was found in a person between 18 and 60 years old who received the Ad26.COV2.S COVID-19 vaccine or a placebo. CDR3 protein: CAWILTGNEQFF. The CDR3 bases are TGTGCCTGGATCCTAACAGGGAATGAGCAGTTCTTC.